Following are 30 T cell receptor beta chains from one sample sequenced in a study of cytomegalovirus exposure and HLA in healthy donors. The study ran its PCR with 60 Vbeta and 13 Jbeta primers. Assay: immunoSEQ multiplex PCR; the TCRdb copy retains only in-frame clones and omits some. This specimen shows about 77,000 clones; the ten leading clones hold roughly an eighth. The sample taken for sequencing was PBMCs. Receptor source: a man between 50 and 59 years old in good health and CMV-seropositive.

The chain has TRBV10-3 and TRBJ2-1; TRBD2 matches at 11 bases. Germline V gene data show CDR1 as ENHRY and CDR2 as SYGVKD. Losses at the gene ends were 11 bases for V and 10 bases for J; bases not matched to a gene: 16. This CDR3 comprises 15 residues. The CDR3: CALWGGSGRAEEQFF. The CDR3 region has the DNA TGTGCCCTCTGGGGGGGTAGCGGGAGGGCCGAGGAGCAGTTCTTC.

This chain uses TRBV5-4 with TRBJ2-6; D is unclear. Germline CDR1 is SGHNT and CDR2 is YYREEE (reference sequence). Trimming removed 0 bases from V and 0 bases from J, with 10 bases in between. The length of the CDR3 is 17 residues. This CDR3 is CASSLGQRSSGANVLTF. The CDR3 DNA reads TGTGCCAGCAGCTTGGGGCAGCGTAGCTCTGGGGCCAACGTCCTGACTTTC. Full variable domain (missing parts from reference TRBV5-4 and TRBJ2-6): ETGVTQSPTHLIKTRGQQVTLRCSSQSGHNTVSWYQQALGQGPQFIFQYYREEENGRGNFPPRFSGLQFPNYSSELNVNALELDDSALYLCASSLGQRSSGANVLTFGAGSRLTVL.

This chain joins TRBV6-6 and TRBJ1-1; 9 positions agree with TRBD1. The CDR3 consists of 14 residues. V lost 4 bases, J lost 4 bases, and 4 bases stayed unmatched. CDR1 MNHNY and CDR2 SVGAGI come from the germline V gene (reference sequence). The CDR3 sequence is CASSWGQGVTEAFF. The CDR3 bases are TGTGCCAGCAGTTGGGGACAGGGAGTCACTGAAGCTTTCTTT.

In nucleotides, the CDR3 is TGTGCCAGCAGCGTAGAGGGGAATTCACCCCTCCACTTT. Residues: CASSVEGNSPLHF. The genes are TRBV9 and TRBJ1-6; D may be TRBD1 (5 bases). The germline CDR1 and CDR2 sequences are SGDLS and YYNGEE. The CDR3 runs to 13 residues. Trimming took off 0 bases at V and 7 bases at J, with 5 bases between the two ends.

This CDR3 is CASREGEKLFF. The DNA of the CDR3 is TGTGCCAGCAGGGAAGGTGAAAAACTGTTTTTT. The chain has TRBV19 and TRBJ1-4; D is perhaps TRBD1 (5 bases). This CDR3 is 11 amino acids long. Trimming stripped 9 bases from V and 7 bases from J, with 9 bases between. Germline V gene data show CDR1 as LNHDA and CDR2 as SQIVND (reference sequence).

The chain uses TRBV6-5 and TRBJ2-5; a weak D match, TRBD1 (5 bases). The assigned J gene may be wrong: the sequence end matches TRBJ2-7 better. This CDR3 comprises 13 residues. Germline lookup yields CDR1 MNHEY and CDR2 SVGAGI. The CDR3 sequence: CASSYQLQGEQYF. CDR3 nucleotide sequence: TGTGCCAGCAGTTACCAGCTCCAGGGCGAGCAGTACTTC.

The rearrangement links TRBV6-5 to TRBJ2-5, with TRBD1 as a possible D gene (6 bases). Germline V lookup: CDR1 MNHEY, CDR2 SVGAGI. V lost 5 bases, J lost 2 bases, and 15 bases lay in between. The CDR3 extends over 15 amino acids. The CDR3 sequence is CASSATTGIQETQYF. For the CDR3, the DNA is TGTGCCAGCAGTGCTACTACAGGGATACAAGAGACCCAGTACTTC.

This sequence joins TRBV6-5 and TRBJ1-5, with 10 positions matching TRBD1. J lost 7 bases, V lost 4 bases, and 1 base had no gene match. The length of the CDR3 is 13 residues. Germline values: CDR1 MNHEY, CDR2 SVGAGI. The CDR3 DNA reads as TGTGCCAGCAGTTGGACAGGGGGACAGCCCCAGCATTTT. Amino acid sequence: CASSWTGGQPQHF.

The rearrangement links TRBV5-4 to TRBJ1-3; weak D call: TRBD1 (5 bases). Germline CDR1 is SGHNT and CDR2 is YYREEE (reference sequence). V lost 1 base and J 2 bases, leaving 10 bases between the germline ends. The CDR3 is 15 amino acids. CDR3 sequence reads: CASSLMGGTGNTIYF. CDR3 nucleotide sequence: TGTGCCAGCAGCTTGATGGGGGGAACTGGAAACACCATATATTTT.

The chain links TRBV7-9 to TRBJ1-2; perhaps TRBD1 as D (6 bases). The CDR3 has 18 residues. CDR1 and CDR2 from the germline V gene are SEHNR and FQNEAQ (reference sequence). Trimming left V 1 base short and J 0 bases short, with 18 bases between. This chain's CDR3 is CASSLGLRTDRTNYGYTF. As DNA, the CDR3 is TGTGCCAGCAGCTTAGGATTGAGGACAGACCGTACTAACTATGGCTACACCTTC.

The J gene is TRBJ2-3, the V gene TRBV2; 11 positions match TRBD2. V lost 11 bases to trimming and J lost 5 bases; unmatched junction nucleotides: 6. Per germline, CDR1 SNHLY and CDR2 FYNNEI. This CDR3 has 13 residues. The CDR3 region is CALLAGVEDTQYF. The CDR3 DNA reads TGTGCCCTACTAGCGGGAGTGGAAGATACGCAGTATTTT.

The chain joins TRBV11-2 to TRBJ1-2; 7 bases match TRBD1. Per the germline V gene, CDR1 is SGHAT and CDR2 is FQNNGV. V was clipped by 0 bases and J by 2 bases; unmatched bases: 12. This CDR3 is built from 18 residues. The CDR3 loop is CASSLDAIGRGRNYGYTF. Written as DNA, the CDR3 is TGTGCCAGCAGCTTAGACGCTATAGGTAGGGGGCGGAACTATGGCTACACCTTC.

The gene calls are TRBV4-1 and TRBJ2-3; D not resolved. Germline V lookup: CDR1 MGHRA, CDR2 YSYEKL. Trimming removed 0 bases from V and 4 bases from J, with 8 bases in between. The length of the CDR3 is 14 residues. DNA of the CDR3: TGCGCCAGCAGCCAAGAAGACTTCTCAGATACGCAGTATTTT. Translating it yields CASSQEDFSDTQYF.

V usage is TRBV13 and J usage is TRBJ2-7; maybe TRBD1 (6 bases). The germline V gene encodes CDR1 PRHDT and CDR2 FYEKMQ (reference sequence). The CDR3 contains 12 residues. Trimming pared 5 bases from V and 6 bases from J, leaving 11 bases between. The CDR3 sequence is CASSNQGREQYF. The CDR3 DNA is TGTGCCAGCAGCAACCAGGGGCGCGAGCAGTACTTC.

CDR3 in amino acids: CASSRTTGNTIYF. The CDR3 bases are TGTGCCAGCAGCAGAACCACAGGAAACACCATATATTTT. This sequence joins TRBV7-2 and TRBJ1-3; D uncertain. The germline V and J ends were trimmed by 5 bases and 4 bases, with 9 bases remaining between them. The CDR3 has 13 amino acids. The germline V gene has CDR1 SGHTA and CDR2 FQGNSA.

The J gene is TRBJ1-2, the V gene TRBV19; D might be TRBD1 (5 bases). CDR3 length: 15 residues. Trimming shortened V by 7 bases and J by 6 bases, and 21 bases separated the two germline ends. Germline V gives CDR1 LNHDA, CDR2 SQIVND (reference sequence). For the CDR3, the DNA is TGTGCCAGTAACCGATTAGGGGAGGGGTCGGATGGCTACACCTTC. Translated: CASNRLGEGSDGYTF. Complete variable domain (other parts from reference TRBV19 and TRBJ1-2): DGGITQSPKYLFRKEGQNVTLSCEQNLNHDAMYWYRQDPGQGLRLIYYSQIVNDFQKGDIAEGYSVSREKKESFPLTVTSAQKNPTAFYLCASNRLGEGSDGYTFGSGTRLTVV.

This chain links TRBV9 with TRBJ2-3; D is perhaps TRBD1 (5 bases). With 1 base removed from V and 5 bases from J, the gap between germline ends came to 8 bases. Germline loops: CDR1 SGDLS, CDR2 YYNGEE. The CDR3 has 13 amino acids. CDR3 bases: TGTGCCAGCAGCGTAATGACAGAAGATACGCAGTATTTT. Translation gives CASSVMTEDTQYF.

The rearrangement joins TRBV19 to TRBJ2-2; D is ambiguous. Germline V gene lookup returns CDR1 LNHDA and CDR2 SQIVND (reference sequence). CDR3 size: 17 residues. V lost 7 bases to trimming and J lost 2 bases, with 20 bases between them. The CDR3 coding sequence is TGTGCCAGTATCGTATCCCGCATGGGCTCTAACACCGGGGAGCTGTTTTTT. Its protein product is CASIVSRMGSNTGELFF.

The chain recombines TRBV11-2 with TRBJ2-5; 10 nucleotides agree with TRBD2. Unmatched junction bases numbered 5, after V lost 2 bases and J lost 2 bases. The CDR3 is 16 residues long. The germline CDR1 and CDR2 sequences are SGHAT and FQNNGV. The CDR3 nucleotides are TGTGCCAGCAGCTTAATTCGAGCGGGAGGGCAAGAGACCCAGTACTTC. Translated: CASSLIRAGGQETQYF.

The genes are TRBV6-5 and TRBJ2-5, with 9 bases fitting TRBD2. The CDR3 is 16 residues long. The V gene's germline CDR1 is MNHEY and CDR2 SVGAGI. Trimming at V came to 2 bases and at J to 2 bases, leaving 6 bases not matched to a gene. Here the CDR3 reads CASSYEETSGQETQYF. CDR3 nucleotides: TGTGCCAGCAGTTACGAGGAGACTAGCGGTCAAGAGACCCAGTACTTC.

The genes are TRBV7-3 and TRBJ2-1; D possibly corresponds to TRBD1 (6 bases). V gave up 5 bases and J gave up 0 bases, with 11 bases separating them. The germline V gene encodes CDR1 SGHTA and CDR2 FQGTGA. The CDR3 totals 15 residues. The CDR3 bases are TGTGCCAGCAGCATAGACAGGAGCTCCTACAATGAGCAGTTCTTC. Its translation: CASSIDRSSYNEQFF.

The chain recombines TRBV5-4 with TRBJ1-1; weak D call: TRBD1 (6 bases). This CDR3 has 13 residues. Trimming cost V 2 bases and J 1 base, with 6 bases left between them. Germline-derived CDR1 and CDR2 are SGHNT and YYREEE (reference sequence). This chain's CDR3 is CASSFRGNTEAFF. The CDR3 DNA reads TGTGCCAGCAGCTTCAGGGGGAACACTGAAGCTTTCTTT.

This chain uses TRBV2 with TRBJ1-2; D ambiguous. The germline V and J ends were trimmed by 2 bases and 1 base, with 5 bases remaining between them. From germline, CDR1 is SNHLY and CDR2 FYNNEI. This CDR3 spans 13 amino acids. The CDR3 coding sequence is TGTGCCAGCAGTGAACAATTTAACTATGGCTACACCTTC. This translates into CASSEQFNYGYTF.

As to this clone: Germline and junction disagree at one end, which may indicate a read error. J is TRBJ1-5 and V is TRBV7-2; tentatively, D is TRBD1 (5 bases). The germline V gene encodes CDR1 SGHTA and CDR2 FQGNSA. CDR3 length: 13 amino acids. The CDR3 DNA is TGTGCCAGCAGCTTCCAGGGCAACCAGCCCCAGCATTTT. Protein product: CASSFQGNQPQHF. The whole variable domain, filled in from reference TRBV7-2 and TRBJ1-5, reads GAGVSQSPSNKVTEKGKDVELRCDPISGHTALYWYRQSLGQGLEFLIYFQGNSAPDKSGLPSDRFSAERTGGSVSTLTIQRTQQEDSAVYLCASSFQGNQPQHFGDGTRLSIL.

The chain links TRBV5-1 to TRBJ1-4, with D perhaps TRBD1 (6 bases). The CDR3 loop spans 13 amino acids. Trimming shortened V by 0 bases and J by 12 bases, and 12 bases separated the two germline ends. Per germline, CDR1 SGHRS and CDR2 YFSETQ. The CDR3 is CASSLEQGEELFF. The CDR3 DNA reads TGCGCCAGCAGCTTGGAACAGGGCGAGGAACTGTTTTTT. Based on the CDR3 plus reference TRBV5-1 and TRBJ1-4, the full variable domain is KAGVTQTPRYLIKTRGQQVTLSCSPISGHRSVSWYQQTPGQGLQFLFEYFSETQRNKGNFPGRFSGRQFSNSRSEMNVSTLELGDSALYLCASSLEQGEELFFGSGTQLSVL.

The chain recombines TRBV29-1 with TRBJ2-1; D is perhaps TRBD2 (5 bases). The CDR3 loop spans 13 amino acids. In germline, CDR1 is SQVTM, CDR2 ANQGSEA. Between the trimmed V and J ends, which lost 1 base and 4 bases, there was a span of 8 bases. As DNA, the CDR3 is TGCAGCGTTGAAGCGGGGATATACAATGAGCAGTTCTTC. This encodes CSVEAGIYNEQFF.

This chain uses TRBV6-1 with TRBJ1-1, with a possible D match to TRBD1 (6 bases). Per the germline V gene, CDR1 is MNHNS and CDR2 is SASEGT. Trimming shortened V by 8 bases and J by 5 bases, and 21 bases separated the two germline ends. CDR3 size: 15 residues. CDR3 DNA: TGTGCCAGCTCGGGGGGCTACACCGGAAGGACTGAAGCTTTCTTT. Its protein product is CASSGGYTGRTEAFF.

The chain couples TRBV9 to TRBJ1-5; possibly TRBD1 for D (6 bases). CDR3 length equals 14 residues. Trimming cost V 3 bases and J 1 base, with 8 bases left between them. Germline CDR1 is SGDLS and CDR2 is YYNGEE. Written as DNA, the CDR3 is TGTGCCAGCAGCGCTGGACAGAGCAATCAGCCCCAGCATTTT. Its protein product is CASSAGQSNQPQHF.

This chain uses TRBV7-9 with TRBJ2-7, with a tentative D call TRBD1 (6 bases). The germline gives CDR1 SEHNR, CDR2 FQNEAQ (reference sequence). V was pared by 3 bases and J by 2 bases, with 14 bases between. The CDR3 contains 15 residues. The CDR3 protein is CASSFYDGDTYEQYF. The CDR3 nucleotides read TGTGCCAGCAGCTTCTATGACGGGGACACCTACGAGCAGTACTTC.

The chain is built from TRBV5-6 and TRBJ2-7; D is perhaps TRBD2 (7 bases). Trimming pared 4 bases from V and 1 base from J, leaving 18 bases between. Germline V CDR1 and CDR2: SGHDT, YYEEEE. The CDR3 is made up of 16 amino acids. The CDR3 DNA reads as TGTGCCAGCAGCCCTGGTAGGGGGGGGATTTCCTACGAGCAGTACGTC. Translated: CASSPGRGGISYEQYV.